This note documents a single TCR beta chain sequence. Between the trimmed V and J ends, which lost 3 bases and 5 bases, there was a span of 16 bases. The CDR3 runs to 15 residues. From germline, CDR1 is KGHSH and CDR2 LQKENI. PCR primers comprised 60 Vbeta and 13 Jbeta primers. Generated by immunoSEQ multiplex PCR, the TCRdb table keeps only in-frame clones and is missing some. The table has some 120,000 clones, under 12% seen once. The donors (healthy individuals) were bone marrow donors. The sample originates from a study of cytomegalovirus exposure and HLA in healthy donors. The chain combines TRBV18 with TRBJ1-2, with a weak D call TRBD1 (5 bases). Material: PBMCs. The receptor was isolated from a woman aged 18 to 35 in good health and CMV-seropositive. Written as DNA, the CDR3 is TGTGCCAGCTCACCCACAAAACAGGCAACTTATGGCTACACCTTC. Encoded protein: CASSPTKQATYGYTF.